These 21 T cell receptor beta chains originate from one sample sequenced in a study of OX40 agonist ivuxolimab in advanced cancers. Generated by immunoSEQ multiplex PCR, the TCRdb table keeps only in-frame clones and is missing some. The repertoire holds around 40,000 clones, approximately 80% seen once, with 20% to 25% in the top ten. This specimen consisted of CD4+ or CD8+ T cells sorted from blood, obtained in a trial of the OX40 agonist ivuxolimab. These receptors were obtained from an adult with an advanced solid tumor such as melanoma, head and neck, liver or kidney cancer.

The chain couples TRBV7-3 to TRBJ2-3; a possible D gene is TRBD1 (5 bases). In germline, CDR1 is SGHTA, CDR2 FQGTGA. This CDR3 comprises 15 residues. V shed 1 base and J shed 6 bases, with 14 bases lying between them. CDR3 DNA sequence: TGTGCCAGCAGCTTAAAAGGGGCCCTGGGTGATACGCAGTATTTT. It is translated as CASSLKGALGDTQYF. Variable domain in full (rest from reference TRBV7-3 and TRBJ2-3): GAGVSQTPSNKVTEKGKYVELRCDPISGHTALYWYRQSLGQGPEFLIYFQGTGAADDSGLPNDRFFAVRPEGSVSTLKIQRTERGDSAVYLCASSLKGALGDTQYFGPGTRLTVL.

The chain links TRBV6-4 to TRBJ2-1, with unresolved D. The CDR3 loop spans 15 amino acids. V lost 6 bases and J 0 bases, leaving 12 bases between the germline ends. Germline V gene data show CDR1 as MRHNA and CDR2 as SNTAGT. The CDR3 loop is CASSPTVSSYNEQFF. The CDR3 region has the DNA TGTGCCAGCAGCCCGACTGTGAGCTCCTACAATGAGCAGTTCTTC.

The table lists this clone with a count of one. This chain joins TRBV14 and TRBJ2-2, with D possibly being TRBD1 (6 bases). Trimming cost V 4 bases and J 4 bases, with 13 bases left between them. This CDR3 has 15 amino acids. CDR1 SGHDN and CDR2 FVKESK come from the germline V gene. The CDR3 region has the DNA TGTGCCAGCAGCCTATGGCAGGGGCTCACCGGGGAGCTGTTTTTT. This translates into CASSLWQGLTGELFF.

This chain links TRBV5-4 with TRBJ2-7; no clear D gene. This CDR3 has 13 amino acids. Germline V gene data show CDR1 as SGHNT and CDR2 as YYREEE (reference sequence). Trimming shortened V by 7 bases and J by 5 bases, and 16 bases separated the two germline ends. CDR3 sequence reads: CASSAESFDEQYF. CDR3 bases: TGTGCCAGCTCAGCCGAGAGTTTTGACGAGCAGTACTTC.

This rearrangement joins TRBV2 to TRBJ1-4; D possibly corresponds to TRBD1 (5 bases). V was cut by 2 bases and J by 7 bases, with 17 bases left in between. The CDR3 extends over 16 amino acids. Per germline, CDR1 SNHLY and CDR2 FYNNEI. The CDR3 loop reads CASSEKPGLTGEKLFF. Written as DNA, the CDR3 is TGTGCCAGCAGTGAAAAGCCGGGCCTCACAGGTGAAAAACTGTTTTTT.

CDR3 sequence (DNA): TGTGCCAGCAGTGAAGCGTATAGCAATCAGCCCCAGCATTTT. Its translation is CASSEAYSNQPQHF. The V call is TRBV6-1, the J call TRBJ1-5; D call uncertain. Germline CDR1 and CDR2: MNHNS and SASEGT. The CDR3 is 14 amino acids. The V gene lost 0 bases and the J gene lost 0 bases, with 3 bases spanning the gap.

The V call is TRBV19, the J call TRBJ1-1; 8 nucleotides match TRBD1. The CDR3 runs 16 residues. The germline gives CDR1 LNHDA, CDR2 SQIVND (reference sequence). The V segment lost 5 bases and the J segment 4 bases; nucleotides outside the gene matches: 12. CDR3 loop: CASSPGDRGRGTEAFF. The CDR3 region has the DNA TGTGCCAGTAGTCCCGGAGACAGGGGTCGGGGCACTGAAGCTTTCTTT.

The gene calls are TRBV6-5 and TRBJ2-7; TRBD1 aligns across 9 bases. Germline lookup yields CDR1 MNHEY and CDR2 SVGAGI. Trimming took 6 bases from V and 3 from J; bases not matched to a gene: 9. The CDR3 extends over 15 amino acids. The CDR3 bases are TGTGCCAGCAGCTATCCGGGACAGGGTATCTACGAGCAGTACTTC. Encoded protein: CASSYPGQGIYEQYF.

The chain carries TRBV19 and TRBJ2-5; 7 positions agree with TRBD1. Germline CDR1 is LNHDA and CDR2 is SQIVND (reference sequence). V shed 5 bases and J 2 bases; nucleotides not matched to a gene: 11. The CDR3 spans 16 residues. The CDR3 nucleotides are TGTGCCAGTAGTCACGGACAGGAGAGGAATCAAGAGACCCAGTACTTC. Amino acids: CASSHGQERNQETQYF.

CDR3 DNA sequence: TGTGCCAGCAGCGACCCGAACACCGGGGAGCTGTTTTTT. This translates into CASSDPNTGELFF. The chain recombines TRBV7-9 with TRBJ2-2; unclear D gene. The germline V gene has CDR1 SEHNR and CDR2 FQNEAQ (reference sequence). The CDR3 consists of 13 residues. Trimming shortened V by 5 bases and J by 0 bases, and 4 bases separated the two germline ends.

CDR3 in amino acids: CASGGTAAYEQYF. The CDR3, as DNA: TGTGCCAGCGGGGGGACAGCGGCCTACGAGCAGTACTTC. The V call is TRBV7-9, the J call TRBJ2-7; D is perhaps TRBD1 (7 bases). V lost 8 bases and J lost 2, with 13 bases in between. The V gene's germline CDR1 is SEHNR and CDR2 FQNEAQ (reference sequence). This CDR3 contains 13 residues.

The CDR3 coding sequence is TGTGCCAGCACGTTAATGCAGAGCTCCTACGAGCAGTACTTC. Encoded protein: CASTLMQSSYEQYF. V usage is TRBV2 and J usage is TRBJ2-7; D not certain. Germline V CDR1 and CDR2: SNHLY, FYNNEI. V was pared by 7 bases and J by 0 bases, with 13 bases between. The CDR3 spans 14 residues.

The chain recombines TRBV7-8 with TRBJ1-1; a possible D gene is TRBD1 (6 bases). Trimming stripped 6 bases from V and 4 bases from J, with 9 bases between. Germline lookup yields CDR1 SGHVS and CDR2 FQNEAQ. This CDR3 has 12 residues. CDR3 loop: CASRGAATEAFF. CDR3 sequence (DNA): TGTGCCAGCAGGGGGGCGGCCACTGAAGCTTTCTTT. The complete variable domain, with remaining parts taken from reference TRBV7-8 and TRBJ1-1, reads GAGVSQSPRYKVAKRGQDVALRCDPISGHVSLFWYQQALGQGPEFLTYFQNEAQLDKSGLPSDRFFAERPEGSVSTLKIQRTQQEDSAVYLCASRGAATEAFFGQGTRLTVV.

Here the CDR3 DNA reads TGTGCCAGCAGCTCCACAGGGTTAAGCAATCAGCCCCAGCATTTT. This sequence encodes CASSSTGLSNQPQHF. The chain recombines TRBV5-6 with TRBJ1-5; tentative D call: TRBD1 (6 bases). The length of the CDR3 is 15 residues. V lost 3 bases and J lost 1, with 11 bases in between. The germline gives CDR1 SGHDT, CDR2 YYEEEE.

The V call is TRBV15, the J call TRBJ1-5; D ambiguous. This CDR3 contains 15 residues. Trimming pared 1 base from V and 4 bases from J, leaving 11 bases between. CDR1 is LNHNV, CDR2 YYDKDF, per germline (reference sequence). In DNA, the CDR3 is TGTGCCACCAGCAGAGGGTCAGGAGATAATCAGCCCCAGCATTTT. Translation gives CATSRGSGDNQPQHF.

The chain couples TRBV6-5 to TRBJ2-1; 8 bases line up with TRBD2. J gave up 9 bases and V 6 bases, and 7 bases lay outside the gene matches. The CDR3 consists of 13 residues. The V gene's germline CDR1 is MNHEY and CDR2 SVGAGI. The CDR3 bases are TGTGCCAGCAGGAGCGGGAGTATTGGTGAGCAGTTCTTC. Translating it yields CASRSGSIGEQFF.

This chain uses TRBV7-3 with TRBJ2-1; perhaps D is TRBD1 or TRBD2 (5 bases each). The CDR3 spans 14 residues. CDR1 is SGHTA and CDR2 is FQGTGA in the germline V gene. Trimming removed 2 bases at V and 6 bases at J, with 11 bases between. In DNA form, the CDR3 reads TGTGCCAGCAGCTTAGGGGGTACCCTCAATGAGCAGTTCTTC. Translated, it gives CASSLGGTLNEQFF.

The V and J genes are TRBV11-2 and TRBJ2-7; TRBD2 agrees at 11 bases. V gave up 8 bases and J gave up 3 bases; unmatched junction bases: 6. CDR1 and CDR2 (germline): SGHAT, FQNNGV. This CDR3 is built from 14 residues. The CDR3 DNA reads TGTGCCAGCTGGGGGACTAGCGGTGACTACGAGCAGTACTTC. It codes for CASWGTSGDYEQYF. The entire variable domain, with the rest obtained from reference TRBV11-2 and TRBJ2-7, is as follows: EAGVAQSPRYKIIEKRQSVAFWCNPISGHATLYWYQQILGQGPKLLIQFQNNGVVDDSQLPKDRFSAERLKGVDSTLKIQPAKLEDSAVYLCASWGTSGDYEQYFGPGTRLTVT.

The J gene is TRBJ2-7, the V gene TRBV4-1; no firm D call. This CDR3 has 13 residues. V dropped 0 bases and J dropped 2 bases, with 5 bases sitting between them. Germline lookup yields CDR1 MGHRA and CDR2 YSYEKL. The CDR3 region has the DNA TGCGCCAGCAGCCAAGAAAGGACCTACGAGCAGTACTTC. Its translation: CASSQERTYEQYF.

With regard to this clone: The sample contains more than one DNA sequence encoding this CDR3. This chain connects TRBV28 to TRBJ1-1; D is ambiguous. Trimming stripped 3 bases from V and 1 base from J, with 6 bases between. Germline lookup yields CDR1 MDHEN and CDR2 SYDVKM. The CDR3 is 13 amino acids. CDR3 amino acids: CASSLTGNTEAFF. In DNA, the CDR3 is TGTGCCAGCAGTTTGACCGGGAACACTGAAGCTTTCTTT.

This clone was counted only a few times. This chain connects TRBV9 to TRBJ1-5; TRBD1 matches 7 bases. The germline V gene encodes CDR1 SGDLS and CDR2 YYNGEE. V lost 4 bases, J lost 5 bases, and 3 bases stayed unmatched. CDR3 length: 13 amino acids. The CDR3 loop reads CASSLGTDQPQHF. CDR3 nucleotide sequence: TGTGCCAGCAGCCTTGGGACAGATCAGCCCCAGCATTTT.